These 30 T cell receptor beta chains were all obtained from the same sample, sequenced in a study of regulatory and conventional T cells in RAG deficiency. Sequencing used immunoSEQ multiplex PCR; TCRdb keeps in-frame clones, though not all of them. The sample includes 30,000 to 40,000 clones, 70% to 90% seen only once; the top ten take about an eighth. This same sample was also part of a study on regulatory T cells. Per that study: The PCR used 52 TRBV and 13 TRBJ primers.

The sample consisted of CD8+ T cells sorted from blood. The origin of the receptors is a human donor in good health.

The gene calls are TRBV9 and TRBJ2-7; no definite D call. In germline, CDR1 is SGDLS, CDR2 YYNGEE. This CDR3 is built from 13 residues. V lost 4 bases, J lost 7 bases, and 15 bases lay in between. CDR3 region: CASSPRPGWEQYF. Here the CDR3 DNA reads TGTGCCAGCAGCCCAAGGCCGGGTTGGGAGCAGTACTTC.

There are a few counts of this clone. This chain uses TRBV18 with TRBJ1-2; 7 positions match TRBD1. V trimming: 6 bases; J trimming: 6 bases; junction bases outside the gene matches: 4. The CDR3 loop spans 12 amino acids. The germline V gene encodes CDR1 KGHSH and CDR2 LQKENI. The CDR3: CASSPTGDGYTF. The CDR3 DNA follows: TGTGCCAGCTCCCCAACAGGGGATGGCTACACCTTC.

The V call is TRBV7-3, the J call TRBJ2-3; 7 bases are a match to TRBD2. J gave up 4 bases and V 2 bases, and 6 bases lay outside the gene matches. Per the germline V gene, CDR1 is SGHTA and CDR2 is FQGTGA. This CDR3 comprises 15 residues. The CDR3 is CASSLLGGRSDTQYF. The CDR3, as DNA: TGTGCCAGCAGCTTATTGGGCGGGAGATCAGATACGCAGTATTTT.

This clone has only a few counts. J is TRBJ1-1 and V is TRBV6-1; no reliable D call. This CDR3 spans 13 amino acids. Germline V CDR1 and CDR2: MNHNS, SASEGT. Between the trimmed V and J ends, which lost 6 bases and 1 base, there was a span of 9 bases. The DNA for the CDR3 is TGTGCCAGCAGCACCGAGGGGAACACTGAAGCTTTCTTT. Its protein product is CASSTEGNTEAFF.

The rearrangement joins TRBV6-1 to TRBJ2-7, with D tentatively TRBD1 (6 bases). The CDR3 consists of 12 residues. V gave up 8 bases and J gave up 0 bases, with 8 bases separating them. Germline V CDR1 and CDR2: MNHNS, SASEGT. The CDR3 spells CASGDNSYEQYF. Here the CDR3 DNA reads TGTGCCAGCGGGGACAACTCCTACGAGCAGTACTTC.

This chain uses TRBV27 with TRBJ2-5, with 7 bases matching TRBD1. After removal of 4 bases from V and 0 bases from J, the junction contained 5 bases not matched to a gene. Germline V gene data show CDR1 as MNHEY and CDR2 as SMNVEV (reference sequence). CDR3 size: 15 residues. The CDR3: CASSSEGAYQETQYF. CDR3 sequence (DNA): TGTGCCAGCAGTTCAGAGGGGGCGTACCAAGAGACCCAGTACTTC.

The chain employs TRBV27 and TRBJ1-1; D perhaps matches TRBD1 (5 bases). Germline V gene sequence: CDR1 MNHEY, CDR2 SMNVEV (reference sequence). V was trimmed by 5 bases and J by 0 bases, leaving 10 bases between them. CDR3 length: 14 amino acids. CDR3 residues: CASSPRGVNTEAFF. The DNA for the CDR3 is TGTGCCAGCAGTCCAAGGGGCGTGAACACTGAAGCTTTCTTT.

V gene TRBV28 combines with J gene TRBJ2-1; unclear D gene. CDR3 length: 15 residues. Trimming removed 2 bases from V and 9 bases from J, with 17 bases in between. CDR1 and CDR2 (germline): MDHEN, SYDVKM. The CDR3 here is CASSLDMVGVGEQFF. The CDR3 region has the DNA TGTGCCAGCAGTTTAGACATGGTTGGGGTCGGTGAGCAGTTCTTC.

The genes are TRBV10-3 and TRBJ1-5, with unresolved D. V was shortened by 0 bases and J by 6 bases, with 9 bases between the two germline ends. From germline, CDR1 is ENHRY and CDR2 SYGVKD. This CDR3 has 14 residues. The CDR3 DNA follows: TGTGCCATCAGTGAGTCCGGGGAGAGTCAGCCCCAGCATTTT. Translated: CAISESGESQPQHF.

V gene TRBV7-9 combines with J gene TRBJ2-1, with TRBD2 matching 8 bases. The CDR3 has 16 residues. Germline V gene sequence: CDR1 SEHNR, CDR2 FQNEAQ (reference sequence). The ends lost 4 bases at V and 8 bases at J; junction bases unmatched: 13. CDR3 residues: CASSWSGTSRADEQFF. In DNA form, the CDR3 reads TGTGCCAGCAGCTGGTCCGGGACTAGTCGAGCCGATGAGCAGTTCTTC.

J is TRBJ1-1 and V is TRBV10-3, with 11 bases fitting TRBD1. The CDR3 is 14 residues long. Germline CDR1 ENHRY, CDR2 SYGVKD. Losses at the gene ends were 10 bases for V and 4 bases for J; bases not matched to a gene: 8. In DNA, the CDR3 is TGTGCCACCGATCCTGGGACAGGGGGCACTGAAGCTTTCTTT. Translated, it gives CATDPGTGGTEAFF.

V usage is TRBV7-8 and J usage is TRBJ1-2; TRBD1 might be the D (5 bases). Trimming took 3 bases from V and 2 from J, leaving 7 bases between them. Germline CDR1 is SGHVS and CDR2 is FQNEAQ. CDR3 length equals 13 residues. The CDR3 bases are TGTGCCAGCAGCTTCCCAGGGAACTATGGCTACACCTTC. It yields the protein CASSFPGNYGYTF.

The chain uses TRBV7-6 and TRBJ2-7; D possibly corresponds to TRBD2 (6 bases). V dropped 5 bases and J dropped 5 bases, with 19 bases sitting between them. The CDR3 totals 15 residues. Germline CDR1 SGHVS, CDR2 FNYEAQ. CDR3 sequence: CASSQLVTSGHEQYF. As DNA, the CDR3 is TGTGCCAGCAGCCAACTCGTGACAAGCGGGCACGAGCAGTACTTC.

The J gene is TRBJ1-4, the V gene TRBV2; 7 bases fit TRBD1. V trimming: 5 bases; J trimming: 4 bases; junction bases outside the gene matches: 10. Germline values: CDR1 SNHLY, CDR2 FYNNEI. This CDR3 contains 16 residues. The CDR3 reads CASSPPGQTFNEKLFF. CDR3 nucleotide sequence: TGTGCCAGCAGTCCCCCGGGACAGACGTTTAATGAAAAACTGTTTTTT.

The chain carries TRBV5-5 and TRBJ2-5, with D possibly TRBD2 on 5 matching bases. The CDR3 contains 14 residues. Germline V gives CDR1 SGHKS, CDR2 YYEKEE (reference sequence). Between the trimmed V and J ends, which lost 1 base and 2 bases, there was a span of 9 bases. Written as DNA, the CDR3 is TGTGCCAGCAGCTTGTTAACGGGGCAAGAGACCCAGTACTTC. Residues: CASSLLTGQETQYF.

The CDR3 DNA sequence: TGTGCCAGCAGAGGTAGGGGACAGGGAAACTATGGCTACACCTTC. Its translation is CASRGRGQGNYGYTF. This rearrangement joins TRBV5-6 to TRBJ1-2; the match to TRBD1 covers 9 bases. The V gene end was trimmed by 5 bases and the J gene end by 2 bases; junction bases not matched to a gene: 7. In germline, CDR1 is SGHDT, CDR2 YYEEEE. This CDR3 has 15 amino acids.

The chain couples TRBV5-8 to TRBJ1-2; the D gene is possibly TRBD1 (5 bases). The CDR3 covers 13 residues. Germline CDR1 is SGHTS and CDR2 is YDEGEE. V lost 1 base, J lost 11 bases, and 15 bases lay in between. CDR3 region: CASSLLDTNYYTF. CDR3 DNA sequence: TGTGCCAGCAGCTTGCTGGACACAAACTATTACACCTTC.

The chain joins TRBV9 to TRBJ1-3, with D possibly matching TRBD1 (6 bases). The V gene lost 4 bases and the J gene lost 0 bases, with 14 bases spanning the gap. This CDR3 region has 16 residues. CDR1 SGDLS and CDR2 YYNGEE come from the germline V gene. CDR3 protein: CASSPRTGRSGNTIYF. The CDR3 nucleotides are TGTGCCAGCAGCCCCCGAACAGGGCGCTCTGGAAACACCATATATTTT.

Only one count was recorded for this clone. This sequence joins TRBV18 and TRBJ2-5, with 11 nucleotides matching TRBD2. The J call is in doubt because the DNA end fits TRBJ2-7 better. Germline lookup yields CDR1 KGHSH and CDR2 LQKENI. This CDR3 is built from 15 residues. In DNA form, the CDR3 reads TGTGCCAGCTCACCAAGGTCTAGCGGGGGGTACGAGCAGTACTTC. This gives the protein CASSPRSSGGYEQYF.

The rearrangement joins TRBV7-8 to TRBJ1-2; no clear D. The germline V and J ends were trimmed by 5 bases and 8 bases, with 18 bases remaining between them. Germline V CDR1 and CDR2: SGHVS, FQNEAQ. There are 14 residues in the CDR3. CDR3 loop: CASSPGRRSNGYTF. For the CDR3, the DNA is TGTGCCAGCAGCCCGGGGAGGAGGAGCAACGGCTACACCTTC.

This chain joins TRBV5-6 and TRBJ1-2; tentative D call: TRBD1 (6 bases). V shed 3 bases and J shed 3 bases, with 18 bases lying between them. The CDR3 is made up of 16 amino acids. Germline V gives CDR1 SGHDT, CDR2 YYEEEE. As DNA, the CDR3 is TGTGCCAGCAGCTCTCTCCCGGGGGGCATAGACTATGGCTACACCTTC. This sequence encodes CASSSLPGGIDYGYTF.

The chain carries TRBV6-5 and TRBJ1-6, with 9 bases fitting TRBD1. The CDR3 totals 15 residues. Germline-derived CDR1 and CDR2 are MNHEY and SVGAGI. The trim removed 6 bases at V and 6 bases at J, leaving 6 bases unmatched. The DNA for the CDR3 is TGTGCCAGCAGATGGACAGGGGAAACTAATTCACCCCTCCACTTT. It encodes CASRWTGETNSPLHF.

The chain joins TRBV4-2 to TRBJ2-2; 8 bases map to TRBD2. Per germline, CDR1 LGHNA and CDR2 YNFKEQ. The V segment lost 0 bases and the J segment 6 bases; nucleotides outside the gene matches: 6. The length of the CDR3 is 16 residues. The CDR3 region is CASSQDFGGASGELFF. Here the CDR3 DNA reads TGTGCCAGCAGCCAAGATTTCGGGGGGGCCTCCGGGGAGCTGTTTTTT.

The chain carries TRBV7-6 and TRBJ1-4; weak D call: TRBD1 (6 bases). Germline lookup yields CDR1 SGHVS and CDR2 FNYEAQ. Trimming pared 4 bases from V and 8 bases from J, leaving 11 bases between. The CDR3 totals 13 residues. The CDR3 is CASSSGEGEKLFF. CDR3 DNA sequence: TGTGCCAGCAGCTCAGGGGAGGGGGAAAAACTGTTTTTT.

The chain employs TRBV19 and TRBJ2-1, with unresolved D. The CDR3 sequence is 14 residues long. Germline assignment: CDR1 LNHDA and CDR2 SQIVND (reference sequence). V was pared by 3 bases and J by 4 bases, with 10 bases between. CDR3 bases: TGTGCCAGTAGTATCTGGCTAGGTTACAATGAGCAGTTCTTC. Translated, it gives CASSIWLGYNEQFF.

This chain links TRBV11-3 with TRBJ2-7, with 7 nucleotides matching TRBD1. CDR1 is SGHNT, CDR2 YENEEA, per germline. Trimming at V came to 5 bases and at J to 5 bases, leaving 18 bases not matched to a gene. There are 17 residues in the CDR3. CDR3 sequence reads: CASSDSARQGSSDEQYF. The CDR3 bases are TGTGCCAGCAGCGACTCAGCTCGACAGGGTTCGAGCGACGAGCAGTACTTC.

The rearrangement links TRBV5-4 to TRBJ2-7; TRBD1 aligns across 7 bases. Germline V gene data show CDR1 as SGHNT and CDR2 as YYREEE (reference sequence). J lost 3 bases, V lost 2 bases, and 2 bases had no gene match. The CDR3 consists of 13 residues. CDR3: CASSFGTDYEQYF. CDR3 nucleotides: TGTGCCAGCAGCTTTGGGACAGACTACGAGCAGTACTTC.

The V call is TRBV5-1, the J call TRBJ2-1, with 16 nucleotides matching TRBD2. CDR3 length: 16 amino acids. V shed 5 bases and J 9 bases; nucleotides not matched to a gene: 8. CDR1 is SGHRS and CDR2 is YFSETQ in the germline V gene. The CDR3 protein is CASSRGLAGGRSEQFF. The CDR3 nucleotides read TGCGCCAGCAGTAGGGGACTAGCGGGAGGGAGGTCTGAGCAGTTCTTC.

The chain carries TRBV19 and TRBJ2-7, with 11 bases identical to TRBD2. The CDR3 length is 14 residues. Per the germline V gene, CDR1 is LNHDA and CDR2 is SQIVND (reference sequence). J gave up 2 bases and V 6 bases, and 3 bases lay outside the gene matches. CDR3 region: CASSFSGGAYEQYF. CDR3 nucleotides: TGTGCCAGTAGCTTTAGCGGGGGGGCCTACGAGCAGTACTTC.

V gene TRBV5-6 combines with J gene TRBJ2-7, with a tentative D call TRBD1 (5 bases). V lost 6 bases to trimming and J lost 0 bases, with 19 bases between them. Germline V gene sequence: CDR1 SGHDT, CDR2 YYEEEE. The CDR3 consists of 16 residues. The CDR3 region is CASTKGHRSSSYEQYF. The CDR3 DNA reads as TGTGCCAGCACCAAAGGACACCGGTCAAGCTCCTACGAGCAGTACTTC.